This T cell receptor beta chain was documented in a study of blood T cell repertoires in COVID-19. This CDR3 spans 14 amino acids. V shed 4 bases and J shed 2 bases, with 10 bases lying between them. Looked up from germline, CDR1 is SGHRS and CDR2 is YFSETQ. Clones were read by immunoSEQ multiplex PCR, and TCRdb kept only the in-frame ones, dropping some. The table records 130,000 to 150,000 clones, about four fifths of them present only once. As to this clone: Other nucleotide sequences from this sample produce the same CDR3.

The sequenced material came from peripheral blood. The chain uses TRBV5-1 and TRBJ1-5; D might be TRBD1 (5 bases). The source is a human donor with acute or convalescent COVID-19. The donor label of this sample is uncertain. The CDR3 sequence: CASSREGGNQPQHF. In DNA form, the CDR3 reads TGCGCCAGCAGCCGCGAAGGGGGCAATCAGCCCCAGCATTTT.